A single sample is the source of the 15 T cell receptor beta chains below, sequenced in a study of cytomegalovirus exposure and HLA in healthy donors. 13 Jbeta primers and 60 Vbeta primers were used for the PCR. TCRdb's table, derived via immunoSEQ multiplex PCR, lists solely in-frame clones and lacks some. Of some 130,000 clones listed, 75% to 85% were seen once; the top ten hold under 3%. Material: PBMCs. The source of these receptors is a man aged 30-40 years in good health and CMV-seronegative.

The V and J genes are TRBV2 and TRBJ2-2; D possibly corresponds to TRBD1 (7 bases). Germline V lookup: CDR1 SNHLY, CDR2 FYNNEI. The CDR3 is 16 residues long. Trimming took off 6 bases at V and 7 bases at J, with 21 bases between the two ends. The CDR3 here is CASRGGRGLIGGELFF. The CDR3 nucleotides read TGTGCCAGCAGGGGGGGCAGGGGGTTAATTGGCGGGGAGCTGTTTTTT. The full variable domain, completed using reference TRBV2 and TRBJ2-2, is EPEVTQTPSHQVTQMGQEVILRCVPISNHLYFYWYRQILGQKVEFLVSFYNNEISEKSEIFDDQFSVERPDGSNFTLKIRSTKLEDSAMYFCASRGGRGLIGGELFFGEGSRLTVL.

The chain couples TRBV6-5 to TRBJ2-4; 8 nucleotides match TRBD1. The germline V gene encodes CDR1 MNHEY and CDR2 SVGAGI. The CDR3 is made up of 14 amino acids. With 6 bases clipped from V and 8 bases from J, the junction kept 9 bases outside the gene matches. CDR3: CASSWRTGRDIQYF. CDR3 DNA sequence: TGTGCCAGCAGCTGGAGGACAGGGAGAGACATTCAGTACTTC.

In this sample, this clone turned up once. The V and J genes are TRBV10-2 and TRBJ2-1, with 11 bases aligning to TRBD2. Germline trimming cut 2 bases from V and 12 bases from J; bases unmatched to any gene: 3. Germline CDR1 is WSHSY and CDR2 is SAAADI. The CDR3 has 13 residues. Written as DNA, the CDR3 is TGCGCCAGCAGTGAGACTAGCGGGAGATCGCAGTTCTTC. This encodes CASSETSGRSQFF.

A remark on this clone: The same CDR3 can be traced to other DNA sequences in this sample. The chain joins TRBV11-2 to TRBJ2-7; 11 bases fit TRBD2. The CDR3 is made up of 15 amino acids. CDR1 is SGHAT and CDR2 is FQNNGV in the germline V gene. V was pared by 1 base and J by 3 bases, with 2 bases of the junction left unmatched. The CDR3 loop reads CASSLGLAGSYEQYF. In nucleotides, the CDR3 is TGTGCCAGCAGCTTAGGACTAGCGGGAAGCTACGAGCAGTACTTC.

The chain carries TRBV4-3 and TRBJ2-1; 7 nucleotides match TRBD2. V was clipped by 1 base and J by 7 bases; unmatched bases: 13. The CDR3 extends over 17 amino acids. CDR1 and CDR2 (germline): LGHNA, YSLEER. CDR3 amino acids: CASSQVSLAASSNEQFF. CDR3 nucleotides: TGCGCCAGCAGCCAAGTTTCTCTAGCGGCCTCCTCGAATGAGCAGTTCTTC.

The chain employs TRBV21-1 and TRBJ2-7; TRBD2, the D gene given by the table, was not confirmed from the DNA. TRBV21-1 is a pseudogene locus. CDR3 length: 16 amino acids. The CDR3 region is CASSKEVPSGNYEQYF. Written as DNA, the CDR3 is TGTGCCAGCAGCAAAGAGGTTCCTAGCGGAAACTACGAGCAGTACTTC.

The rearrangement joins TRBV30 to TRBJ2-2, with 15 bases that match TRBD2. The J segment lost 2 bases and the V segment lost 8 bases, leaving 6 bases of the junction unmatched. This CDR3 is built from 16 residues. From germline, CDR1 is GTSNPN and CDR2 SVGIG (reference sequence). CDR3 amino acids: CARMGLAGGNTGELFF. CDR3 bases: TGTGCCCGGATGGGACTAGCGGGAGGTAACACCGGGGAGCTGTTTTTT.

The rearrangement uses TRBV7-6 and TRBJ2-7; 11 bases agree with TRBD2. The CDR3 spans 16 residues. V lost 4 bases to trimming and J lost 3 bases; unmatched junction nucleotides: 8. Germline CDR1 reads SGHVS; CDR2 reads FNYEAQ. The CDR3 bases are TGTGCCAGCAGCTCGCCCCCGGGACTAGCGGACTACGAGCAGTACTTC. Translated, it gives CASSSPPGLADYEQYF.

This clone has just a few counts. The chain is built from TRBV28 and TRBJ1-5; no clear D gene. The CDR3 is 13 amino acids. Germline V gene sequence: CDR1 MDHEN, CDR2 SYDVKM. V lost 7 bases, J lost 7 bases, and 14 bases lay in between. The CDR3 DNA reads as TGTGCCAGCAATCTTCGGGTCTGGCAGCCCCAGCATTTT. This gives the protein CASNLRVWQPQHF.

The V and J genes are TRBV21-1 and TRBJ2-1; the D call in the table, TRBD2, was not verified against the DNA. TRBV21-1 is flagged as a pseudogene. This CDR3 contains 16 residues. The CDR3: CASRGSQGLGNNEQFF. In DNA form, the CDR3 reads TGTGCCAGCAGGGGCAGCCAAGGACTGGGGAACAATGAGCAGTTCTTC.

This clone was seen a handful of times. The chain links TRBV27 to TRBJ2-7; D possibly corresponds to TRBD1 (6 bases). The CDR3 has 16 residues. The V gene lost 6 bases and the J gene lost 6 bases, with 24 bases spanning the gap. CDR1 MNHEY and CDR2 SMNVEV come from the germline V gene (reference sequence). CDR3 bases: TGTGCCAGCAGCCCTACTCTAGGGGGTTCTCCTGTCGAGCAGTACTTC. Translation: CASSPTLGGSPVEQYF.

This CDR3 is CASSYTGDEQFF. CDR3 nucleotide sequence: TGTGCCAGCAGTTACACGGGGGATGAGCAGTTCTTC. The genes are TRBV6-5 and TRBJ2-1; TRBD2 is a possible D gene (6 bases). The CDR3 extends over 12 amino acids. V was shortened by 2 bases and J by 8 bases, with 7 bases between the two germline ends. From germline, CDR1 is MNHEY and CDR2 SVGAGI.

The chain joins TRBV7-2 to TRBJ2-7; 8 bases are shared with TRBD2. With V trimmed by 4 bases and J by 4 bases, 6 bases remained unmatched. Germline assignment: CDR1 SGHTA and CDR2 FQGNSA. This CDR3 comprises 14 residues. This CDR3 reads CASSSGLVPYEQYF. The CDR3 DNA follows: TGTGCCAGCAGCTCGGGACTAGTACCTTACGAGCAGTACTTC.

To note about this clone: At one of its ends the junction is not consistent with the germline gene, which may arise from a read error. The CDR3: CASSLDGSSYNEQFF. The CDR3, as DNA: TGTGCTAGCAGCTTAGATGGGAGCTCCTACAATGAGCAGTTCTTC. The chain uses TRBV7-7 and TRBJ2-1; possible D gene TRBD2, 5 bases. The germline V gene has CDR1 SSHAT and CDR2 FNYEAQ (reference sequence). The CDR3 is 15 residues long. The whole variable domain, filled in from reference TRBV7-7 and TRBJ2-1, reads GAGVSQSPRYKVTKRGQDVTLRCDPISSHATLYWYQQALGQGPEFLTYFNYEAQPDKSGLPSDRFSAERPEGSISTLTIQRTEQRDSAMYRCASSLDGSSYNEQFFGPGTRLTVL.

The chain carries TRBV5-1 and TRBJ2-1; a weak D match, TRBD1 (6 bases). The CDR3 has 16 amino acids. Germline V gives CDR1 SGHRS, CDR2 YFSETQ. Trimming cost V 4 bases and J 0 bases, with 14 bases left between them. The CDR3 here is CASSGLGQSSYNEQFF. The DNA of the CDR3 is TGCGCCAGCAGCGGGCTGGGACAAAGCTCCTACAATGAGCAGTTCTTC.